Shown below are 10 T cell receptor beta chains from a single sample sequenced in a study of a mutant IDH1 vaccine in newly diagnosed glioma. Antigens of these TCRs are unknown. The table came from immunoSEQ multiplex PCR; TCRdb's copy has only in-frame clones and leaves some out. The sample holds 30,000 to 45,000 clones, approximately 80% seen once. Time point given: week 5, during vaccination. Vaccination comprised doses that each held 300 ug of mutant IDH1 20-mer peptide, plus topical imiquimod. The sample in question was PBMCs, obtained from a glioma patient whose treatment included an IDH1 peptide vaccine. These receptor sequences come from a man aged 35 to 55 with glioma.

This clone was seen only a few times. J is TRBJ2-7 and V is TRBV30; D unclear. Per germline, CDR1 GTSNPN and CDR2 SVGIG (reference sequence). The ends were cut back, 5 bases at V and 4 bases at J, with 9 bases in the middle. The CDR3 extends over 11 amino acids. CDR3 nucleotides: TGTGCCTGGGGTAGGGCTTACGAGCAGTACTTC. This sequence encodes CAWGRAYEQYF.

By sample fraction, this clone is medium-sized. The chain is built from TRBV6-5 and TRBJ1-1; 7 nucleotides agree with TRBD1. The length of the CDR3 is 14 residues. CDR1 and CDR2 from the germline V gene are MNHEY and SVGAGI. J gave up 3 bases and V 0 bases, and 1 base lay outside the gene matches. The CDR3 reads CASSYSRGHTEAFF. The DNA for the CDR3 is TGTGCCAGCAGTTACTCGAGGGGGCACACTGAAGCTTTCTTT.

In DNA, the CDR3 is TGTGCCAGCAGTCACAGGGACGGGGTCAATCAGCCCCAGCATTTT. It is translated as CASSHRDGVNQPQHF. V gene TRBV6-5 combines with J gene TRBJ1-5; D possibly corresponds to TRBD1 (6 bases). This CDR3 is 15 amino acids long. In germline, CDR1 is MNHEY, CDR2 SVGAGI. V lost 5 bases and J 3 bases, leaving 14 bases between the germline ends.

CDR3 in DNA: TGTGCCAGCAGTCTCCGAGGGGGGCGCACAGATACGCAGTATTTT. Encoded protein: CASSLRGGRTDTQYF. The chain has TRBV27 and TRBJ2-3; D tentatively reads TRBD1 or TRBD2 (6 bases each). This CDR3 region has 15 residues. V was shortened by 5 bases and J by 1 base, with 13 bases between the two germline ends. From germline, CDR1 is MNHEY and CDR2 SMNVEV (reference sequence).

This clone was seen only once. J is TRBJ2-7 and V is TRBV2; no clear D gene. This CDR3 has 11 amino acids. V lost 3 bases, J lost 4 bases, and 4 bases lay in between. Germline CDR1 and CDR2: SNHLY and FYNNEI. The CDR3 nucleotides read TGTGCCAGCAGTGACACGTACGAGCAGTACTTC. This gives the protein CASSDTYEQYF.

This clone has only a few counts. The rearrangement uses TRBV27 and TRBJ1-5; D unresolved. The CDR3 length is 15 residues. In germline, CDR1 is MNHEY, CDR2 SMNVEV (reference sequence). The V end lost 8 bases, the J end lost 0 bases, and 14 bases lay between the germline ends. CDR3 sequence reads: CASPADVDSNQPQHF. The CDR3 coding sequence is TGTGCCAGCCCCGCCGATGTTGATAGCAATCAGCCCCAGCATTTT.

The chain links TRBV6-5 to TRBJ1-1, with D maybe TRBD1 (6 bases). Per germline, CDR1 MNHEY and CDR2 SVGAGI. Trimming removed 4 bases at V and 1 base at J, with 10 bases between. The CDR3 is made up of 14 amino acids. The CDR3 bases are TGTGCCAGCAGTTTGGACAGTGCGAACACTGAAGCTTTCTTT. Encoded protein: CASSLDSANTEAFF.

The CDR3 protein is CASSLVVNTEAFF. The DNA for the CDR3 is TGTGCCAGCAGCTTAGTAGTGAACACTGAAGCTTTCTTT. The chain carries TRBV7-9 and TRBJ1-1; D gene uncertain. CDR3 length: 13 amino acids. Germline V gene data show CDR1 as SEHNR and CDR2 as FQNEAQ (reference sequence). Trimming stripped 1 base from V and 0 bases from J, with 3 bases between.

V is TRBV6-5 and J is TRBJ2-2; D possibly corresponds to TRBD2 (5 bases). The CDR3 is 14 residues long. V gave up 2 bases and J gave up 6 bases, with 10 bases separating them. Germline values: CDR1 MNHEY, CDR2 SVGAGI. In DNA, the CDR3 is TGTGCCAGCAGTTACGAGGGCCTCGCCGGGGAGCTGTTTTTT. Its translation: CASSYEGLAGELFF.

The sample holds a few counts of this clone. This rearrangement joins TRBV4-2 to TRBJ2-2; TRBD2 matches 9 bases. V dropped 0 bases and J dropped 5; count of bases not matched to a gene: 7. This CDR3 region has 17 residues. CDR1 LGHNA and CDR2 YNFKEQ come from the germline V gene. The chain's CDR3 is CASSQDTAGGGTGELFF. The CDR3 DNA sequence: TGTGCCAGCAGCCAAGATACGGCGGGGGGGGGAACCGGGGAGCTGTTTTTT.